The text below deals with one T cell receptor (beta chain). Its antigen is still unknown. Per-base qualities were not stored, and no clone one base away is much larger. The CDR3 regions of human TCRbeta chains were analyzed by immunosequencing. From the authors' description of their analysis: Repertoire TCRs were checked for matches against a reference library of SARS-CoV-2-specific TCRs that had been generated using the MIRA antigen-specificity platform. Breadth was defined as the fraction of unique TCRs that were SARS-CoV-2-associated, and depth was defined as the fraction of total T cells that were SARS-CoV-2-associated. Using the MIRA data, each spike-specific TCR was assigned both to the spike region to which the TCR was reactive and to a CD4 or CD8 class. Log10-transformed breadth and depth values were compared by one-way ANOVA with Sidak's multiple comparisons tests. In TCRdb, the immuneACCESS table is reduced to in-frame sequences with V and J assigned. These tables do not hold every clone; where another copy was compared, an unresolved V gene accounts for under half, and the others remain unexplained. Clone size and V and J calls were adopted from that table, with D and trimming inferred from the DNA. The sample has some 70,000 clones on record, 84% of them singletons. Around 9.8% of the sample is taken by the ten largest.

The sample originates from a study of T cell responses to AZD1222 COVID-19 vaccine (dated by TCRdb to the early 2020s). The study in broad terms: AZD1222 recipients whose second dose came at about 4 weeks and those whose second dose came at about 12 weeks were combined into one group, since spike-specific TCR depth and breadth did not differ between the two schedules. A total of 233 trial participants underwent TCR sequencing, of whom roughly 210 had received two doses of AZD1222 and roughly 26 had received two doses of the MenACWY control vaccine. Trial participants were enrolled into age subgroups of 18-55, 56-69 and 70-plus years, which contained approximately 150, 28 and 58 TCR-sequenced participants, respectively.

Per the publication, the time point label means: baseline before first vaccination. Vaccinee samples came from UK trials COV001 and COV002, including a single-blind randomized controlled phase 2/3 trial of AZD1222 (ChAdOx1 nCoV-19) in healthy adults. Trial participant PBMC samples were collected at day 0 and day 28 after the second dose for TCRbeta chain sequencing. The CDR3, from cysteine to phenylalanine, totals 18 residues. The kept DNA is CDR3 alone, 54 bases in frame from the first base. Reading the germline V gene gives CDR1 MNHEY and CDR2 SVGEGT. V gives up 6 bases and J gives up 0 bases, and the segment between their germline ends measures 18 bases. What the study reported, not specific to this receptor: CD4 TCRs associated with the vaccine covered the entire spike protein, and the dominant responses were in regions 160-218 and 743-854. Conclusions about previously exposed vaccinees are limited, since just 6 or 7 AZD1222 recipients were seropositive for SARS-CoV-2 at baseline. Most participants were white British and females outnumbered males, and the authors suggested that clonal diversity may have been underestimated. In the small 56-69-year group, the increase in depth fell short of significance, most likely because of low power. Because no day 14 peak-response samples were available, the repertoires could be characterized only after the peak T cell response. Reportedly, close to half of the unique spike-specific TCRs recognized epitopes lying outside the regions that are mutated in the B.1.351 and B.1.1.7 variants. A significant rise in spike-specific TCR breadth and depth was observed after two AZD1222 doses relative to day 0 and relative to MenACWY recipients.

Rearrangement joined TRBV6-2 or TRBV6-3 to TRBJ1-6; no D gene call is confident. The clonotype originates from an adult in good health. This sample comprised peripheral blood, obtained on day 0 of AZD1222 vaccination. The bases read TGTGCCAGCAGCCCGACACCTAGCTTGCTCTCCTATAATTCACCCCTCCACTTT. Translated, it reads CASSPTPSLLSYNSPLHF.